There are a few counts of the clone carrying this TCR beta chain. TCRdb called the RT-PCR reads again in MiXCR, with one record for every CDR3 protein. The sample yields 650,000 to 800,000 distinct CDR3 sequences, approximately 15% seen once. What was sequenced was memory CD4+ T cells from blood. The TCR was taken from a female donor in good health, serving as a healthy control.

The CDR3 DNA sequence: TGTGCCAGCAGTCACAACAGGGTCACAGATACGCAGTATTTT. Translating it yields CASSHNRVTDTQYF. The genes are TRBV27 and TRBJ2-3; D possibly corresponds to TRBD1 (6 bases). V was clipped by 5 bases and J by 2 bases, with 11 bases between them. Germline CDR1 reads MNHEY; CDR2 reads SMNVEV (reference sequence). The CDR3 is 14 residues long.